These T cell receptor beta chains were read from a single sample in a study of T cells after yellow fever vaccination. One entry per CDR3 protein, called by TCRdb with MiXCR from the 5' RACE reads. There are under 200,000 distinct CDR3 sequences in the sample; 11% occur only once, and around 34% lies in the top ten. The sequenced sample was CD8+ T cells sorted from PBMCs, obtained 15 days after the yellow fever booster vaccination. The receptor set was obtained from a young man who received the YFV17D yellow fever vaccine. Each CDR3 is given with its conserved first and last residue. D genes are given only for firm matches. Where a row states a size, it is once, few, many or the class of an expanded clone; other rows omit it.

clone size,D gene,J gene,V gene,CDR3 protein,CDR3 DNA
few,.,TRBJ1-3,TRBV21-1,CASSNRISGNTIYF,TGTGCCAGCAGCAACAGGATCTCTGGAAACACCATATATTTT
.,.,TRBJ2-3,TRBV12-3/TRBV12-4,CASSTGRDTQYF,TGTGCCAGCTCGACAGGGAGGGATACGCAGTATTTT
many,.,TRBJ2-7,TRBV20-1,CSASKPSTYEQYF,TGCAGTGCTAGTAAGCCCAGTACCTACGAGCAGTACTTC
.,.,TRBJ2-7,TRBV4-1,CASSRRGGSPDEQYF,TGCGCCAGCAGCCGGAGGGGGGGCTCCCCGGACGAGCAGTACTTC
.,.,TRBJ1-5,TRBV10-1,CASSESVSGMGNQPQHF,TGCGCCAGCAGTGAGTCGGTCTCGGGGATGGGCAATCAGCCCCAGCATTTT
.,.,TRBJ1-2,TRBV6-5,CASSTGTLGGYTF,TGTGCCAGCAGCACGGGGACTCTGGGTGGCTACACCTTC
.,TRBD1,TRBJ2-2,TRBV4-2,CASSQALGQGFTGELFF,TGTGCCAGCAGCCAAGCACTAGGACAGGGCTTTACCGGGGAGCTGTTTTTT
many,.,TRBJ2-1,TRBV6-2/TRBV6-3,CASSPHVGVYNEQFF,TGTGCCAGCAGTCCCCATGTTGGGGTTTACAATGAGCAGTTCTTC
.,TRBD1,TRBJ1-1,TRBV19,CAADRGPDTEAFF,TGTGCCGCCGACAGGGGGCCCGACACTGAAGCTTTCTTT
many,.,TRBJ2-1,TRBV5-1,CASSFRLNNEQFF,TGCGCCAGCAGCTTCCGGCTCAACAATGAGCAGTTCTTC
.,.,TRBJ2-5,TRBV27,CASSRSSQETQYF,TGTGCCAGCAGTCGGTCCAGTCAAGAGACCCAGTACTTC
few,TRBD1,TRBJ1-1,TRBV6-5,CASSLGQRLPEAFF,TGTGCCAGCAGTTTGGGACAGAGGCTCCCTGAAGCTTTCTTT
.,TRBD2,TRBJ2-3,TRBV6-6,CASRSRSGASTDTQYF,TGTGCCAGCAGATCACGTAGCGGGGCTAGCACAGATACGCAGTATTTT
.,TRBD1,TRBJ1-2,TRBV5-1,CASSYGTGHGYTF,TGCGCCAGCAGCTATGGGACAGGGCATGGCTACACCTTC
.,.,TRBJ2-5,TRBV7-2,CASSWDTRGEYF,TGTGCCAGCAGCTGGGACACCCGGGGGGAGTACTTC
.,TRBD2,TRBJ2-7,TRBV7-6,CASSSSSGETYEQYF,TGTGCCAGCAGCTCCTCTAGCGGGGAGACCTACGAGCAGTACTTC
few,.,TRBJ2-5,TRBV6-5,CASSQGGGQETQYF,TGTGCCAGCAGCCAGGGAGGGGGCCAAGAGACCCAGTACTTC
few,.,TRBJ2-2,TRBV29-1,CSVEDGMNTGELFF,TGCAGCGTTGAAGATGGGATGAACACCGGGGAGCTGTTTTTT
few,.,TRBJ2-3,TRBV15,CATSSGRVTDTQYF,TGTGCCACAAGCAGTGGGCGGGTGACAGATACGCAGTATTTT
few,TRBD1,TRBJ1-2,TRBV7-2,CASSSSTGLYYGYTF,TGTGCCAGCAGCTCATCGACAGGGCTGTACTATGGCTACACCTTC
many,TRBD1,TRBJ1-1,TRBV7-3,CASSLQGADTEAFF,TGTGCCAGCAGCTTGCAGGGGGCGGACACTGAAGCTTTCTTT
few,.,TRBJ2-7,TRBV27,CASSFRAEIYEQYF,TGTGCCAGCAGTTTCCGTGCCGAGATCTACGAGCAGTACTTC
.,.,TRBJ1-1,TRBV7-8,CASSLASAQNTEAFF,TGTGCCAGCAGCTTAGCGAGTGCTCAGAACACTGAAGCTTTCTTT
many,.,TRBJ2-1,TRBV5-1,CASSSPARIPHEQFF,TGCGCCAGCAGCTCGCCCGCCCGAATCCCCCATGAGCAGTTCTTC
.,.,TRBJ1-5,TRBV7-9,CASSLAEAGQPQHF,TGTGCCAGCAGCTTAGCGGAAGCTGGTCAGCCCCAGCATTTT
many,.,TRBJ2-1,TRBV14,CASSQEGFHEQFF,TGTGCCAGCAGCCAAGAAGGATTTCATGAGCAGTTCTTC
many,.,TRBJ2-7,TRBV10-1,CASSEPNRGGRIYEQYF,TGCGCCAGCAGTGAGCCTAATAGGGGTGGACGGATCTACGAGCAGTACTTC
.,.,TRBJ2-6,TRBV21-1,CASRTVSGANVLTF,TGTGCCAGCAGGACAGTCTCTGGGGCCAACGTCCTGACTTTC
.,.,TRBJ2-6,TRBV7-3,CASRPSGANVLTF,TGTGCCAGCAGGCCTTCTGGGGCCAACGTCCTGACTTTC
.,.,TRBJ2-7,TRBV5-6,CASHDRLGDQAPLDLHGFF,TGTGCCAGCCACGACCGTTTGGGGGACCAGGCCCCATTAGACTTACACGGCTTCTTC
many,.,TRBJ2-1,TRBV12-3/TRBV12-4,CASSIIELQFF,TGTGCCAGCAGTATTATAGAGTTGCAGTTCTTC
.,.,TRBJ1-1,TRBV12-3/TRBV12-4,CASRTPGAAVTEAFF,TGTGCCAGCAGGACCCCAGGGGCAGCGGTCACTGAAGCTTTCTTT
.,.,TRBJ2-1,TRBV10-2,CASSVLGGPYNEQFF,TGCGCCAGCAGTGTTTTGGGGGGCCCCTACAATGAGCAGTTCTTC
few,.,TRBJ2-2,TRBV29-1,CSVEEGSRASGELFF,TGCAGCGTTGAAGAGGGCAGCAGGGCGAGCGGGGAGCTGTTTTTT
.,.,TRBJ2-6,TRBV5-1,CASSLVGSGANVLTF,TGCGCCAGCAGCTTGGTGGGGTCCGGGGCCAACGTCCTGACTTTC
few,.,TRBJ2-3,TRBV11-2,CASSPSGGTSDTQYF,TGTGCCAGCAGTCCCTCGGGGGGCACCTCAGATACGCAGTATTTT
few,.,TRBJ2-1,TRBV11-2,CASSLGLWGVGNEQFF,TGTGCCAGCAGCTTAGGCTTATGGGGGGTGGGCAATGAGCAGTTCTTC
few,.,TRBJ2-7,TRBV21-1,CASSKGDRVSYEQYF,TGTGCCAGCAGCAAAGGGGACAGGGTTTCCTACGAGCAGTACTTC
.,TRBD2,TRBJ2-1,TRBV5-1,CASSLIPSGGNKNEQFF,TGCGCCAGCAGCTTGATCCCTAGCGGGGGAAATAAAAATGAGCAGTTCTTC
.,.,TRBJ2-5,TRBV7-9,CASSPPETQYF,TGTGCCAGCAGCCCCCCGGAGACCCAGTACTTC
.,TRBD1,TRBJ1-2,TRBV6-5,CASSYSEGALGTF,TGTGCCAGCAGTTACTCTGAGGGGGCGCTAGGCACCTTC
.,TRBD2,TRBJ2-5,TRBV29-1,CSVEGTSELEETQYF,TGCAGCGTTGAAGGGACTAGCGAATTAGAAGAGACCCAGTACTTC
.,.,TRBJ2-5,TRBV6-5,CASSYSGTGDNWETQYF,TGTGCCAGCAGTTACTCAGGAACGGGGGATAACTGGGAGACCCAGTACTTC
.,TRBD1,TRBJ1-2,TRBV7-2,CASSQGMTGTINYGYTF,TGTGCCAGCAGCCAAGGAATGACAGGGACGATTAACTATGGCTACACCTTC
many,.,TRBJ2-3,TRBV12-3/TRBV12-4,CASINTGYADTQYF,TGTGCCAGCATTAATACAGGGTACGCAGATACGCAGTATTTT
few,.,TRBJ2-7,TRBV9,CASSVADGEQYF,TGTGCCAGCAGCGTAGCTGATGGGGAGCAGTACTTC
few,.,TRBJ2-7,TRBV14,CASSQDWSSSYEQYF,TGTGCCAGCAGCCAAGATTGGTCCAGCTCCTACGAGCAGTACTTC
few,.,TRBJ1-6,TRBV24-1,CATSEANYNSPLHF,TGTGCCACCAGTGAAGCGAATTATAATTCACCCCTCCACTTT
many,TRBD1,TRBJ2-1,TRBV15,CATSRDRGTGLSYNEQFF,TGTGCCACCAGCAGAGATAGGGGGACAGGGCTCTCCTACAATGAGCAGTTCTTC
.,.,TRBJ2-1,TRBV4-1,CASSPRTASINNEQFF,TGCGCCAGCAGCCCGAGGACAGCATCCATAAACAATGAGCAGTTCTTC
few,.,TRBJ2-2,TRBV20-1,CSASSGSSNTGELFF,TGCAGTGCTAGCAGCGGAAGTTCGAACACCGGGGAGCTGTTTTTT
once,TRBD2,TRBJ2-1,TRBV4-1,CASSHLWSSGGRDEQFF,TGCGCCAGCAGCCATCTATGGTCTAGCGGGGGCCGGGATGAGCAGTTCTTC
few,.,TRBJ1-4,TRBV3-1,CASSQDRRTVNEKLFF,TGTGCCAGCAGCCAAGATCGGAGGACAGTTAATGAAAAACTGTTTTTT
.,.,TRBJ2-1,TRBV4-1,CASSLEGGNEQFF,TGCGCCAGCAGCCTCGAAGGGGGGAATGAGCAGTTCTTC
few,.,TRBJ2-1,TRBV4-2,CASSQVRALSYNEQFF,TGTGCCAGCAGCCAAGTCAGGGCCTTATCCTACAATGAGCAGTTCTTC
.,TRBD1,TRBJ2-2,TRBV4-1,CAGGQGPSTGELFF,TGCGCCGGGGGACAGGGACCGAGCACCGGGGAGCTGTTTTTT
.,.,TRBJ2-2,TRBV6-6,CASREETGELFF,TGTGCCAGCAGAGAAGAGACCGGGGAGCTGTTTTTT
many,.,TRBJ2-3,TRBV6-6,CASSYLGLSFTDTQYF,TGTGCCAGCAGTTACTTGGGGCTCTCCTTCACAGATACGCAGTATTTT
.,.,TRBJ2-1,TRBV28,CASRGRVNEQFF,TGTGCCAGCAGGGGGCGGGTAAATGAGCAGTTCTTC